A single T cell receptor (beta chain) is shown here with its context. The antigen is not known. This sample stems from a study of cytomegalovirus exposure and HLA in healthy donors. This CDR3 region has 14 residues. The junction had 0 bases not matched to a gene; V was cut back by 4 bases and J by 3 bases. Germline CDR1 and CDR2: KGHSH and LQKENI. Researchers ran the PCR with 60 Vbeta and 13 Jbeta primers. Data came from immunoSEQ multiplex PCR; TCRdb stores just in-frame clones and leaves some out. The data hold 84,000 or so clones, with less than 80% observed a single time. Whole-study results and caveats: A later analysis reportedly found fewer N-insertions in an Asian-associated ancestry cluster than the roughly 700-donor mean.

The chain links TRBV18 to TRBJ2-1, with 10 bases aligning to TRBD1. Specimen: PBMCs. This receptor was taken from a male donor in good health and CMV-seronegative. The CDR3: CASSRDRGYNEQFF. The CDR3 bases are TGTGCCAGCTCACGGGACAGGGGCTACAATGAGCAGTTCTTC.